Listed here are 8 T cell receptor beta chains from one sample, sequenced in a study of regulatory T cells in long-lasting Graves disease. The authors built TCR beta libraries using iRepertoire HTBI primers and Arm-PCR of CDR3 regions. MiXCR, run by TCRdb on the multiplex PCR reads, gives a single entry per CDR3 protein. This table holds about 560,000 distinct CDR3 sequences, roughly 15% found once. Stated time point: newly diagnosed GD, antithyroid drugs for less than 3 months. PBMCs were the source of the RNA used for TCR sequencing. Separately, the same data were catalogued under a study of T cells in Graves' hyperthyroidism and ophthalmopathy.

The sequencing here drew on peripheral blood mononuclear cells (PBMCs), taken at new diagnosis, from a patient treated with antithyroid drugs. Receptors originate from a man aged 18 to 29 with Graves disease.

CDR3: CSARDRGDQYF. The CDR3, as DNA: TGCAGTGCTCGGGACAGGGGGGACCAGTACTTC. V is TRBV20-1 and J is TRBJ2-5; TRBD1 matches 11 bases. Trimming took 5 bases from V and 10 from J; bases not matched to a gene: 3. Germline-derived CDR1 and CDR2 are DFQATT and SNEGSKA (reference sequence). CDR3 length: 11 amino acids.

Many counts were recorded for this clonotype. This chain links TRBV28 with TRBJ1-1; 9 positions agree with TRBD1. CDR3 length: 12 residues. Germline-derived CDR1 and CDR2 are MDHEN and SYDVKM. V dropped 10 bases and J dropped 7; count of bases not matched to a gene: 7. The CDR3 sequence is CATSDRGIEAFF. CDR3 DNA sequence: TGTGCCACCTCGGACAGGGGTATTGAAGCTTTCTTT.

In its sample, this clonotype was seen a few times. A much larger clone differs by one base, so this may be a read error. CDR3 sequence (DNA): TGTGCCAGCAGCCGCGTACTAGCGGGAGGGCGGGAGACCCAGTACTTC. Its protein product is CASSRVLAGGRETQYF. V and J are TRBV11-3 and TRBJ2-5; TRBD2 agrees at 13 bases. Germline V lookup: CDR1 SGHNT, CDR2 YENEEA. The CDR3 totals 16 residues. V dropped 5 bases and J dropped 5; count of bases not matched to a gene: 8. The variable domain in full, completed from reference TRBV11-3 and TRBJ2-5, reads EAGVVQSPRYKIIEKKQPVAFWCNPISGHNTLYWYLQNLGQGPELLIRYENEEAVDDSQLPKDRFSAERLKGVDSTLKIQPAELGDSAVYLCASSRVLAGGRETQYFGPGTRLLVL.

This clonotype occurred a few times. This chain joins TRBV5-1 and TRBJ2-3; D perhaps matches TRBD2 (6 bases). With 1 base removed from V and 2 bases from J, the gap between germline ends came to 17 bases. The germline gives CDR1 SGHRS, CDR2 YFSETQ. The CDR3 consists of 17 residues. The DNA for the CDR3 is TGCGCCAGCAGCTTGATAAGGGACGGGAGCTCCACAGATACGCAGTATTTT. Translating gives CASSLIRDGSSTDTQYF. Drawing the rest from reference TRBV5-1 and TRBJ2-3, the complete variable domain is KAGVTQTPRYLIKTRGQQVTLSCSPISGHRSVSWYQQTPGQGLQFLFEYFSETQRNKGNFPGRFSGRQFSNSRSEMNVSTLELGDSALYLCASSLIRDGSSTDTQYFGPGTRLTVL.

This clonotype has more than one count but fewer than ten. The genes are TRBV5-1 and TRBJ1-2; D unresolved. Germline V CDR1 and CDR2: SGHRS, YFSETQ. The CDR3 runs to 14 residues. Trimming took 0 bases from V and 2 from J, leaving 8 bases between them. CDR3 protein: CASSLASENYGYTF. The DNA of the CDR3 is TGCGCCAGCAGCTTGGCCTCAGAGAACTATGGCTACACCTTC.

This clonotype was detected a few times. The CDR3 here is CSVAVNTEAFF. The CDR3, as DNA: TGCAGCGTTGCAGTGAACACTGAAGCTTTCTTT. The chain combines TRBV29-1 with TRBJ1-1; no reliable D call. CDR1 SQVTM and CDR2 ANQGSEA come from the germline V gene. V was trimmed by 4 bases and J by 0 bases, leaving 3 bases between them. The CDR3 has 11 amino acids.

This clonotype was seen a few times. This chain joins TRBV15 and TRBJ1-2; TRBD1 aligns across 7 bases. The CDR3 is 21 amino acids. J was trimmed by 6 bases and V by 4 bases; bases with no gene match: 29. Germline V gene sequence: CDR1 LNHNV, CDR2 YYDKDF (reference sequence). In nucleotides, the CDR3 is TGTGCCACCAGCACCCGACCCGCTTGGACAGGTAGCCCGAAAAGGCTCGATGGCTACACCTTC. Amino acids: CATSTRPAWTGSPKRLDGYTF.

This clonotype showed up many times. The rearrangement uses TRBV3-1 and TRBJ2-1; 10 bases fit TRBD2. CDR1 is LGHDT and CDR2 is YNNKEL in the germline V gene (reference sequence). The junction had 6 bases not matched to a gene; V was cut back by 0 bases and J by 4 bases. The CDR3 is 17 residues long. This CDR3 reads CASSQDSTSGPYNEQFF. CDR3 nucleotide sequence: TGTGCCAGCAGCCAAGATTCGACTAGCGGGCCGTACAATGAGCAGTTCTTC.